This paragraph reports one T cell receptor (beta chain). The same CDR3 also results from other DNA sequences found in this sample. Clones were sequenced by immunoSEQ multiplex PCR, and TCRdb holds only the in-frame ones, with some missing. The table lists 390,000 or so clones, around nine tenths of them singletons. This entry is derived from a study of control samples from healthy donors and cancer patients. CDR1 and CDR2 from the germline V gene are LGHDT and YNNKEL (reference sequence). Deletions cut 3 bases from V and 4 bases from J, with 6 bases between. The CDR3 is 12 amino acids. The sequence was obtained from a man aged 40-49 years with head and neck cancer. The rearrangement links TRBV3-1 (or the pseudogene TRBV3-2) to TRBJ1-1, with no clear D. The sequencing sample was made of PBMCs. The CDR3 DNA sequence: TGTGCCAGCAGCCAGCAAGGCACTGAAGCTTTCTTT. Protein product: CASSQQGTEAFF.